These 31 T cell receptor beta chains share one sample of origin, sequenced in a study of identical twins. Via MiXCR, TCRdb re-called the 5' RACE reads, giving one row per CDR3 protein. The data show hundreds of thousands of distinct CDR3 sequences, approximately 6% seen once. What was sequenced was naive T cells sorted from blood. The receptor set was obtained from a man between 18 and 29 years old in good health.

This clonotype was observed at least ten times. The chain uses TRBV20-1 and TRBJ2-3, with D possibly matching TRBD2 (5 bases). The germline gives CDR1 DFQATT, CDR2 SNEGSKA (reference sequence). This CDR3 has 14 residues. The V and J ends lost 3 bases and 0 bases respectively, with 10 bases between them. CDR3 loop: CSARWERSTDTQYF. The CDR3 nucleotides read TGCAGTGCTAGGTGGGAGCGGAGCACAGATACGCAGTATTTT.

V usage is TRBV20-1 and J usage is TRBJ2-3; 13 bases agree with TRBD2. With V trimmed by 5 bases and J by 6 bases, 8 bases remained unmatched. CDR1 and CDR2 (germline): DFQATT, SNEGSKA (reference sequence). The CDR3 has 15 amino acids. The CDR3 region is CSAEPGLAGTDTQYF. For the CDR3, the DNA is TGCAGTGCTGAGCCGGGACTAGCGGGAACGGATACGCAGTATTTT.

This clonotype has a count of ten or more. The chain recombines TRBV12-3 or TRBV12-4 with TRBJ2-7; the match to TRBD2 covers 11 bases. The CDR3 consists of 17 residues. Trimming removed 3 bases from V and 2 bases from J; junction bases left unmatched: 9. The CDR3 DNA sequence: TGTGCCAGCAGTTTTCCCAGACTAGCGGGAAACCCCTACGAGCAGTACTTC. Translation: CASSFPRLAGNPYEQYF.

This clonotype has just a few counts. The genes are TRBV6-1 and TRBJ1-5; 9 nucleotides line up with TRBD1. CDR3 size: 15 residues. The germline V gene has CDR1 MNHNS and CDR2 SASEGT. The V gene end was trimmed by 6 bases and the J gene end by 7 bases; junction bases not matched to a gene: 10. Written as DNA, the CDR3 is TGTGCCAGCAGATCCGAGGGGACAGGGTCCCAGCCCCAGCATTTT. Its protein product is CASRSEGTGSQPQHF.

There are a few counts of this clonotype. The chain is built from TRBV4-1 and TRBJ2-5, with 8 positions matching TRBD2. Trimming removed 4 bases from V and 5 bases from J; junction bases left unmatched: 9. Germline loops: CDR1 MGHRA, CDR2 YSYEKL. This CDR3 has 15 amino acids. CDR3: CASSLSGIASETQYF. CDR3 nucleotide sequence: TGCGCCAGCAGCCTTAGCGGGATAGCGTCGGAGACCCAGTACTTC.

This clonotype has a handful of counts. DNA for the CDR3: TGTGCCAGCAAGGGGGCGAACACCATATATTTT. Protein sequence: CASKGANTIYF. The chain couples TRBV28 to TRBJ1-3, with 7 bases fitting TRBD1. Unmatched junction bases numbered 1, after V lost 7 bases and J lost 7 bases. CDR3 length equals 11 residues. Germline-derived CDR1 and CDR2 are MDHEN and SYDVKM.

The rearrangement joins TRBV6-1 to TRBJ2-7; maybe TRBD2 (6 bases). CDR1 is MNHNS, CDR2 SASEGT, per germline. The CDR3 runs 14 residues. V lost 4 bases to trimming and J lost 6 bases, with 16 bases between them. CDR3 loop: CASSASAPPGEQYF. The DNA of the CDR3 is TGTGCCAGCAGTGCTAGCGCCCCGCCGGGCGAGCAGTACTTC.

At least ten counts were recorded for this clonotype. This chain links TRBV6-1 with TRBJ1-1; D is uncertain. Trimming took off 2 bases at V and 1 base at J, with 14 bases between the two ends. CDR1 is MNHNS, CDR2 SASEGT, per germline. The CDR3 runs to 16 residues. CDR3 coding DNA: TGTGCCAGCAGTGAAAAGGATCCGGGCCCGAACACTGAAGCTTTCTTT. Protein: CASSEKDPGPNTEAFF.

The rearrangement uses TRBV5-1 and TRBJ2-2, with 8 bases lining up with TRBD1. This CDR3 spans 18 amino acids. The trim removed 4 bases at V and 0 bases at J, leaving 11 bases unmatched. Germline CDR1 SGHRS, CDR2 YFSETQ. CDR3 DNA sequence: TGCGCCAGCAGCCTCGGGACAGGCCCTACTTCGAACACCGGGGAGCTGTTTTTT. Translation gives CASSLGTGPTSNTGELFF.

Concerning this clonotype: The conserved phenylalanine or tryptophan is not found at the CDR3 terminus, so this likely reflects a read error. The V call is TRBV4-3, the J call TRBJ1-1, with D tentatively TRBD1 (6 bases). The CDR3 has 15 residues. Trimming removed 1 base at V and 2 bases at J, with 11 bases between. Germline V lookup: CDR1 LGHNA, CDR2 YSLEER. Here the CDR3 reads CASSQGLQGNTEAFS. The CDR3 region has the DNA TGCGCCAGCAGCCAAGGCTTACAGGGTAACACTGAAGCTTTCTCT.

This clonotype was observed many times. CDR3 sequence: CASSQVSILFHEQYF. The CDR3 DNA reads TGTGCCAGCAGCCAAGTAAGTATCCTGTTTCACGAGCAGTACTTC. J is TRBJ2-7 and V is TRBV3-1, with unresolved D. This CDR3 has 15 amino acids. The V gene's germline CDR1 is LGHDT and CDR2 YNNKEL (reference sequence). Trimming removed 1 base at V and 5 bases at J, with 15 bases between.

This clonotype was found many times. V gene TRBV18 combines with J gene TRBJ2-4; D is undetermined. The V gene lost 3 bases and the J gene lost 0 bases, with 6 bases spanning the gap. CDR3 size: 14 residues. Per germline, CDR1 KGHSH and CDR2 LQKENI. Here the CDR3 reads CASSPGVAKNIQYF. Written as DNA, the CDR3 is TGTGCCAGCTCACCCGGAGTAGCCAAAAACATTCAGTACTTC. The full variable domain, rest sourced from reference TRBV18 and TRBJ2-4, is NAGVMQNPRHLVRRRGQEARLRCSPMKGHSHVYWYRQLPEEGLKFMVYLQKENIIDESGMPKERFSAEFPKEGPSILRIQQVVRGDSAAYFCASSPGVAKNIQYFGAGTRLSVL.

Many counts were recorded for this clonotype. The rearrangement joins TRBV29-1 to TRBJ1-5; the D gene is possibly TRBD1 (5 bases). The V end lost 1 base, the J end lost 3 bases, and 7 bases lay between the germline ends. The CDR3 runs 13 residues. CDR1 and CDR2 from the germline V gene are SQVTM and ANQGSEA. In DNA, the CDR3 is TGCAGCGTTGAAGGCGGGACCAATCAGCCCCAGCATTTT. Protein sequence: CSVEGGTNQPQHF. Based on the CDR3 plus reference TRBV29-1 and TRBJ1-5, the full variable domain is SAVISQKPSRDICQRGTSLTIQCQVDSQVTMMFWYRQQPGQSLTLIATANQGSEATYESGFVIDKFPISRPNLTFSTLTVSNMSPEDSSIYLCSVEGGTNQPQHFGDGTRLSIL.

This clonotype was recorded many times. The gene calls are TRBV9 and TRBJ2-1; 11 nucleotides align to TRBD2. CDR3 length: 18 amino acids. V dropped 2 bases and J dropped 0; count of bases not matched to a gene: 7. Germline V CDR1 and CDR2: SGDLS, YYNGEE. This CDR3 reads CASSVEGLADSSYNEQFF. CDR3 sequence (DNA): TGTGCCAGCAGCGTGGAGGGACTAGCGGATAGCTCCTACAATGAGCAGTTCTTC.

At least ten counts were recorded for this clonotype. The V call is TRBV12-3 or TRBV12-4, the J call TRBJ2-4, with D perhaps matching TRBD2 (5 bases). V lost 2 bases and J 0 bases, leaving 11 bases between the germline ends. This CDR3 spans 16 amino acids. In DNA, the CDR3 is TGTGCCAGCAGTTTATCCGGGGTAATAGCCAAAAACATTCAGTACTTC. This encodes CASSLSGVIAKNIQYF.

This clonotype was detected ten times or more. The V and J genes are TRBV20-1 and TRBJ1-4; D might be TRBD1 (5 bases). This CDR3 is 13 amino acids long. Germline loops: CDR1 DFQATT, CDR2 SNEGSKA (reference sequence). With 1 base removed from V and 5 bases from J, the gap between germline ends came to 8 bases. The CDR3: CSARAGRNEKLFF. CDR3 coding DNA: TGCAGTGCTAGAGCAGGGAGGAATGAAAAACTGTTTTTT.

This clonotype was counted at least ten times. The V call is TRBV7-9, the J call TRBJ2-7; D tentatively reads TRBD1 or TRBD2 (5 bases each). The CDR3 consists of 13 residues. V was pared by 4 bases and J by 3 bases, with 10 bases between. In germline, CDR1 is SEHNR, CDR2 FQNEAQ (reference sequence). This CDR3 reads CASSSGRRYEQYV. The CDR3 DNA follows: TGTGCCAGCAGCTCGGGACGGCGCTACGAGCAGTACGTC.

This sequence joins TRBV6-5 and TRBJ1-3; D is possibly TRBD1 (6 bases). CDR3 length: 17 residues. The V gene's germline CDR1 is MNHEY and CDR2 SVGAGI. The ends were cut back, 2 bases at V and 2 bases at J, with 16 bases in the middle. Here the CDR3 DNA reads TGTGCCAGCAGTTACCGCGGGGGGGGCATCACTGGAAACACCATATATTTT. This gives the protein CASSYRGGGITGNTIYF.

V usage is TRBV9 and J usage is TRBJ2-3; 7 bases are a match to TRBD1. After removal of 6 bases from V and 8 bases from J, the junction contained 12 bases not matched to a gene. The germline V gene has CDR1 SGDLS and CDR2 YYNGEE. The CDR3 is 14 residues long. The CDR3 DNA reads as TGTGCCAGCACAGGGGGAGACCCCCAGGGTACGCAGTATTTT. Its protein product is CASTGGDPQGTQYF.

This clonotype appeared a few times. The V call is TRBV20-1, the J call TRBJ2-3; 7 positions agree with TRBD1. V shed 3 bases, J shed 0 bases, and the junction held 6 bases outside the gene matches. The CDR3 contains 15 residues. CDR1 is DFQATT and CDR2 is SNEGSKA in the germline V gene (reference sequence). In DNA, the CDR3 is TGCAGTGCTAGCCGGGACAGCCTTAGCACAGATACGCAGTATTTT. Its protein product is CSASRDSLSTDTQYF.

Ten or more counts support this clonotype. V usage is TRBV20-1 and J usage is TRBJ2-7, with 7 bases identical to TRBD2. The CDR3 sequence is 15 residues long. The trim removed 0 bases at V and 6 bases at J, leaving 11 bases unmatched. Germline V gene data show CDR1 as DFQATT and CDR2 as SNEGSKA (reference sequence). The CDR3 here is CSARDWGEGTLEQYF. The CDR3 DNA is TGCAGTGCTAGAGATTGGGGGGAGGGAACGCTCGAGCAGTACTTC.

This clonotype has ten or more counts. This chain uses TRBV12-3 or TRBV12-4 with TRBJ2-1; 7 nucleotides align to TRBD2. The CDR3 contains 15 residues. The V and J ends lost 3 bases and 6 bases, in that order; junction bases with no gene match: 8. The DNA of the CDR3 is TGTGCCAGCAGTTTGCTGGCGGGAGTCTCCAATGAGCAGTTCTTC. Translating it yields CASSLLAGVSNEQFF.

This clonotype was recorded at least ten times. The chain couples TRBV27 to TRBJ2-7; D might be TRBD1 (5 bases). Between the trimmed V and J ends, which lost 0 bases and 4 bases, there was a span of 22 bases. CDR3 length: 18 amino acids. Germline CDR1 MNHEY, CDR2 SMNVEV (reference sequence). CDR3 protein: CASSLSPSMGRALYEQYF. As DNA, the CDR3 is TGTGCCAGCAGTTTATCCCCATCTATGGGGCGCGCATTATACGAGCAGTACTTC.

The sample holds many counts of this clonotype. The V call is TRBV12-3 or TRBV12-4, the J call TRBJ2-3; 10 bases match TRBD2. The CDR3 is made up of 13 amino acids. The CDR3 region is CPLAGASTDTQYF. CDR3 in DNA: TGTCCTCTAGCGGGAGCTAGCACAGATACGCAGTATTTT.

This clonotype has a count of ten or more. The chain employs TRBV6-1 and TRBJ2-7; D not certain. The CDR3 extends over 12 amino acids. Germline V gives CDR1 MNHNS, CDR2 SASEGT. Trimming left V 2 bases short and J 5 bases short, with 7 bases between. The CDR3 DNA sequence: TGTGCCAGCAGTGAATCTAGGGACGAGCAGTACTTC. Amino acids: CASSESRDEQYF.

This clonotype has only a few counts. V and J are TRBV11-1 and TRBJ2-1; D is possibly TRBD1 or TRBD2 (5 bases each). The CDR3 extends over 18 amino acids. V shed 4 bases and J shed 0 bases, with 19 bases lying between them. The germline V gene encodes CDR1 SGHAT and CDR2 FQDESV (reference sequence). CDR3 sequence (DNA): TGTGCCAGCAGCTGGGGGTCAGTTCCGCTGAGCTCCTACAATGAGCAGTTCTTC. Residues: CASSWGSVPLSSYNEQFF.

In this sample, this clonotype turned up a few times. The chain uses TRBV25-1 and TRBJ2-4, with D tentatively TRBD1 (5 bases). The CDR3 totals 16 residues. Between the trimmed V and J ends, which lost 4 bases and 2 bases, there was a span of 15 bases. Germline assignment: CDR1 MGHDK and CDR2 SYGVNS. The CDR3: CASSGVAGMSKNIQYF. Written as DNA, the CDR3 is TGTGCCAGCAGTGGTGTGGCAGGGATGTCCAAAAACATTCAGTACTTC.

In this sample, this clonotype turned up many times. The chain has TRBV28 and TRBJ2-7; 9 nucleotides line up with TRBD2. Germline-derived CDR1 and CDR2 are MDHEN and SYDVKM. Unmatched junction bases numbered 6, after V lost 6 bases and J lost 0 bases. CDR3 size: 15 residues. Here the CDR3 DNA reads TGTGCCAGCAGAAGGACTAGCGCGAACTCCTACGAGCAGTACTTC. The encoded protein is CASRRTSANSYEQYF.

Ten or more counts support this clonotype. The chain joins TRBV24-1 to TRBJ2-1, with TRBD2 matching over 7 bases. Germline trimming cut 1 base from V and 7 bases from J; bases unmatched to any gene: 6. The CDR3 consists of 15 residues. Germline loops: CDR1 KGHDR, CDR2 SFDVKD. The CDR3 here is CATSDFGGGLNEQFF. CDR3 DNA: TGTGCCACCAGTGATTTTGGGGGAGGGTTAAATGAGCAGTTCTTC.

This clonotype was seen many times. This chain uses TRBV6-2 or TRBV6-3 with TRBJ2-7, with unresolved D. Germline assignment: CDR1 MNHEY and CDR2 SVGEGT. The germline V and J ends were trimmed by 0 bases and 1 base, with 7 bases remaining between them. This CDR3 region has 14 residues. CDR3 nucleotide sequence: TGTGCCAGCAGTTACTCAGGAGAGTCCTACGAGCAGTACGTC. Translation: CASSYSGESYEQYV.

There are many counts of this clonotype. V and J are TRBV11-2 and TRBJ2-1; possible D gene TRBD2, 6 bases. Germline CDR1 reads SGHAT; CDR2 reads FQNNGV. The CDR3 runs 17 residues. Between the trimmed V and J ends, which lost 3 bases and 0 bases, there was a span of 15 bases. CDR3 amino acids: CASSFGGDPLSYNEQFF. As DNA, the CDR3 is TGTGCCAGCAGCTTCGGGGGAGACCCCCTCTCCTACAATGAGCAGTTCTTC.